This TCR beta chain was retrieved from a study of CD8+ T cells in alopecia areata. Points from the study as a whole: Tissue-resident alphabeta T cells belonging to normal skin likewise get sequenced within scalp specimens. Although TCR sharing was seen in mice, sharing across patients was less clear, possibly for HLA-related reasons.

Of note for this clone: The antigen remains unidentified.

Sequencing templates came from extracted RNA that was reverse transcribed into cDNA. The repertoire was sequenced with immunoSEQ multiplex PCR; TCRdb's copy has only in-frame clones and lacks some. The repertoire includes some 110,000 clones, approximately 38% of them detected once, and over 3% sits in the top ten. The CDR3 is made up of 13 amino acids. Per germline, CDR1 SGHTA and CDR2 FQGTGA. Germline trimming cut 10 bases from V and 6 bases from J; bases unmatched to any gene: 6. This sequence was found in a human donor with alopecia areata. The rearrangement links TRBV7-3 to TRBJ2-2, with TRBD1 identical over 9 bases. The material sequenced was CD4+ T cells sorted from blood. CDR3 protein: CATGTGSSGELFF. The DNA of the CDR3 is TGTGCCACCGGGACAGGGTCTTCCGGGGAGCTGTTTTTT.